This TCR beta chain was identified during a study of brain T cells in children with intractable seizures. Here immunoSEQ multiplex PCR was the method, and the copy in TCRdb shows in-frame clones only, minus some. The data hold fewer than 85,000 clones, with more than 85% observed a single time. The V end was cut by 6 bases, the J end by 6 bases, with 11 bases between. The CDR3 covers 11 residues. Germline values: CDR1 DFQATT, CDR2 SNEGSKA (reference sequence). This TCR was sampled from a boy less than two years old with tuberous sclerosis and intractable seizures. The sample here was peripheral blood, taken at surgery. This chain links TRBV20-1 with TRBJ2-5; no definite D call. The DNA for the CDR3 is TGCAGTGCCCGAGCTTTGCAGACCCAGTACTTC. Its translation is CSARALQTQYF.